The present T cell receptor (beta chain) was sequenced within a study of cytomegalovirus exposure and HLA in healthy donors. The overall study: Previous work identified 100 million or so unique TCR beta sequences from about 179 million T cells. Overall study findings and caveats: Several of the most significant clusters were apparently associated with common viral pathogens in a later analysis. In a later analysis, most CMV-associated TCR beta chains appeared HLA-restricted.

The PCR ran on 60 Vbeta and 13 Jbeta primers. The assay was immunoSEQ multiplex PCR, and TCRdb's table has in-frame clones only and misses some. The sample lists 150,000 to 200,000 clones; more than 70% were seen once. Note on this clone: Its antigen is still unknown.

The sample taken for sequencing was PBMCs. The sequence came from a woman aged 40-49 years in good health and CMV-seronegative.

In DNA, the CDR3 is TGTGCCTGGACGGAGGGTTTGGGCAATCAGCCCCAGCATTTT. It encodes CAWTEGLGNQPQHF. V gene TRBV30 combines with J gene TRBJ1-5; unclear D gene. Germline V gene sequence: CDR1 GTSNPN, CDR2 SVGIG (reference sequence). The V gene lost 4 bases and the J gene lost 2 bases, with 12 bases spanning the gap. This CDR3 is 14 amino acids long.